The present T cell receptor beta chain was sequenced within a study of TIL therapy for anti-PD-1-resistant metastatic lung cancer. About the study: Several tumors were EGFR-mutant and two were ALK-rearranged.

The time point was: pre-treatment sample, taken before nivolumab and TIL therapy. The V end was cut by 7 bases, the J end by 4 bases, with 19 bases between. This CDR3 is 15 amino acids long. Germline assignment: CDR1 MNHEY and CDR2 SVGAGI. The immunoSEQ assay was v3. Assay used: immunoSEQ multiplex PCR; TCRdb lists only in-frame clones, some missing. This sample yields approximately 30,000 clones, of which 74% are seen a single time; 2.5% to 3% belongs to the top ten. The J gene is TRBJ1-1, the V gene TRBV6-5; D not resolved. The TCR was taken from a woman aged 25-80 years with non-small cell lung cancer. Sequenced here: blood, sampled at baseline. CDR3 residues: CASKTLLNSFTEAFF. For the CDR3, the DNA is TGTGCCAGCAAGACGCTGCTCAATTCGTTCACTGAAGCTTTCTTT.